Shown below are 22 T cell receptor beta chains from a single sample sequenced in a study of siplizumab effects on memory and regulatory T cells. TCRdb's table, derived via immunoSEQ multiplex PCR, lists solely in-frame clones and lacks some. The sample lists about 100,000 clones, 90% to 95% occurring once. Sequenced: Tregs sorted from blood. The receptor source for this set is a human donor in good health.

J is TRBJ2-7 and V is TRBV15; 9 nucleotides match TRBD2. The CDR3 has 15 amino acids. From germline, CDR1 is LNHNV and CDR2 YYDKDF (reference sequence). J lost 4 bases, V lost 2 bases, and 6 bases had no gene match. In DNA, the CDR3 is TGTGCCACCAGCAGATCAGGGACTAGCAGATACGAGCAGTACTTC. Its protein product is CATSRSGTSRYEQYF. The whole variable domain, filled in from reference TRBV15 and TRBJ2-7, reads DAMVIQNPRYQVTQFGKPVTLSCSQTLNHNVMYWYQQKSSQAPKLLFHYYDKDFNNEADTPDNFQSRRPNTSFCFLDIRSPGLGDTAMYLCATSRSGTSRYEQYFGPGTRLTVT.

V and J are TRBV19 and TRBJ1-4; no clear D gene. Per germline, CDR1 LNHDA and CDR2 SQIVND (reference sequence). CDR3 size: 13 residues. V lost 5 bases to trimming and J lost 17 bases, with 21 bases between them. CDR3 sequence reads: CASSSLQNPAVFF. CDR3 in DNA: TGTGCCAGTAGTTCCCTCCAGAACCCCGCGGTCTTTTTT.

The chain uses TRBV28 and TRBJ1-1; D gene uncertain. CDR3 length: 15 residues. Germline CDR1 reads MDHEN; CDR2 reads SYDVKM. Trimming shortened V by 5 bases and J by 0 bases, and 13 bases separated the two germline ends. The CDR3 DNA reads as TGTGCCAGCAGTCTACCCCAGAGCATGAACACTGAAGCTTTCTTT. Its protein product is CASSLPQSMNTEAFF.

V gene TRBV7-2 combines with J gene TRBJ2-2; D call uncertain. Germline-derived CDR1 and CDR2 are SGHTA and FQGNSA. Trimming left V 0 bases short and J 6 bases short, with 11 bases between. This CDR3 contains 15 residues. CDR3 sequence: CASSLATTGPGELFF. The CDR3 nucleotides are TGTGCCAGCAGCTTAGCGACGACTGGACCCGGGGAGCTGTTTTTT.

The chain combines TRBV19 with TRBJ1-1; weak D call: TRBD1 (5 bases). CDR1 is LNHDA, CDR2 SQIVND, per germline (reference sequence). Trimming took 5 bases from V and 7 from J, leaving 17 bases between them. The CDR3 sequence is 14 residues long. CDR3 in amino acids: CASSSTGTIGEAFF. As DNA, the CDR3 is TGTGCCAGTAGTTCGACCGGGACGATCGGTGAAGCTTTCTTT.

V gene TRBV5-1 combines with J gene TRBJ1-5; D call uncertain. This CDR3 has 15 amino acids. Trimming pared 3 bases from V and 6 bases from J, leaving 16 bases between. Germline V gene sequence: CDR1 SGHRS, CDR2 YFSETQ. CDR3 sequence: CASSSAPGSIQPQHF. DNA of the CDR3: TGCGCCAGCAGCTCGGCGCCAGGAAGTATTCAGCCCCAGCATTTT.

This clone turned up a few times. This chain links TRBV20-1 with TRBJ2-5; no firm D call. The CDR3 runs 11 residues. Per germline, CDR1 DFQATT and CDR2 SNEGSKA (reference sequence). The V end lost 3 bases, the J end lost 5 bases, and 7 bases lay between the germline ends. The CDR3, as DNA: TGCAGTGCTAGTCTCGTGGAGACCCAGTACTTC. Protein product: CSASLVETQYF.

The chain has TRBV6-5 and TRBJ1-6; no clear D. The CDR3 has 15 residues. The germline CDR1 and CDR2 sequences are MNHEY and SVGAGI. V gave up 0 bases and J gave up 10 bases, with 13 bases separating them. CDR3 in amino acids: CASSYSALGSSPLHF. DNA for the CDR3: TGTGCCAGCAGTTACTCGGCGTTGGGGAGCTCACCCCTCCACTTT.

A single count supports this clone. The chain employs TRBV6-1 and TRBJ2-5; D ambiguous. This CDR3 is built from 10 residues. The germline V gene encodes CDR1 MNHNS and CDR2 SASEGT. Trimming removed 2 bases from V and 6 bases from J, with 1 base in between. The CDR3 protein is CASSEQTQYF. DNA of the CDR3: TGTGCCAGCAGTGAACAGACCCAGTACTTC.

The chain couples TRBV30 to TRBJ1-2, with 7 bases that match TRBD1. V lost 0 bases to trimming and J lost 8 bases; unmatched junction nucleotides: 3. The length of the CDR3 is 12 residues. Germline V gene sequence: CDR1 GTSNPN, CDR2 SVGIG (reference sequence). This CDR3 is CAWSVTGSGYTF. The DNA for the CDR3 is TGTGCCTGGAGTGTGACAGGGTCCGGCTACACCTTC.

This clone has only one observation. V gene TRBV11-2 combines with J gene TRBJ2-5; tentative D call: TRBD1 (6 bases). In germline, CDR1 is SGHAT, CDR2 FQNNGV. The CDR3 length is 13 residues. V lost 3 bases and J lost 5, with 10 bases in between. This chain's CDR3 is CASSFDRWETQYF. In nucleotides, the CDR3 is TGTGCCAGCAGCTTTGACAGGTGGGAGACCCAGTACTTC.

The rearrangement links TRBV7-2 to TRBJ2-5; 12 nucleotides align to TRBD2. The CDR3 is made up of 18 amino acids. CDR1 is SGHTA and CDR2 is FQGNSA in the germline V gene. Germline trimming cut 3 bases from V and 3 bases from J; bases unmatched to any gene: 11. The CDR3 DNA is TGTGCCAGCAGCTTGAGACCTTCTAGCGGGAGGGCCGAAGAGACCCAGTACTTC. This translates into CASSLRPSSGRAEETQYF.

The chain is built from TRBV6-4 and TRBJ2-2; D is unclear. V lost 3 bases and J 0 bases, leaving 5 bases between the germline ends. Per germline, CDR1 MRHNA and CDR2 SNTAGT. This CDR3 is built from 14 residues. CDR3 protein: CASSEQPNTGELFF. DNA for the CDR3: TGTGCCAGCAGTGAACAGCCGAACACCGGGGAGCTGTTTTTT.

CDR3 DNA: TGTGCCAGCTGGACAGCCTGGCAGCCCCAGCATTTT. Translating gives CASWTAWQPQHF. The chain employs TRBV6-1 and TRBJ1-5, with D possibly TRBD1 on 6 matching bases. Germline CDR1 reads MNHNS; CDR2 reads SASEGT. The CDR3 contains 12 residues. The germline V and J ends were trimmed by 8 bases and 7 bases, with 12 bases remaining between them.

To note about this clone: The germline gene is not matched at one end of the junction; a read error may be the cause. The rearrangement joins TRBV7-7 to TRBJ2-2, with 7 bases aligning to TRBD2. The CDR3 totals 15 residues. Germline CDR1 reads SSHAT; CDR2 reads FNYEAQ (reference sequence). CDR3 residues: CASSSALGGTGELFF. In nucleotides, the CDR3 is TGTGCTAGCAGTTCTGCGTTGGGGGGGACCGGGGAGCTGTTTTTT.

This chain uses TRBV10-3 with TRBJ2-3, with 11 positions matching TRBD2. The CDR3 sequence is 18 residues long. With V trimmed by 4 bases and J by 2 bases, 11 bases remained unmatched. Germline V gene lookup returns CDR1 ENHRY and CDR2 SYGVKD. CDR3 loop: CAISVAGGPETPTDTQYF. CDR3 DNA sequence: TGTGCCATCAGTGTAGCGGGAGGGCCCGAGACCCCCACAGATACGCAGTATTTT.

This rearrangement joins TRBV10-3 to TRBJ1-1, with 7 bases identical to TRBD1. Germline trimming cut 11 bases from V and 2 bases from J; bases unmatched to any gene: 17. The germline V gene encodes CDR1 ENHRY and CDR2 SYGVKD. The CDR3 is made up of 16 amino acids. CDR3 in amino acids: CASYNRGRIGNTEAFF. The DNA for the CDR3 is TGTGCCTCCTACAACAGGGGCCGAATAGGCAACACTGAAGCTTTCTTT.

The chain links TRBV2 to TRBJ1-3; no firm D call. CDR3 length equals 14 residues. Germline CDR1 is SNHLY and CDR2 is FYNNEI. V shed 7 bases and J shed 4 bases, with 14 bases lying between them. The CDR3 loop reads CASTMPGVGNTIYF. The CDR3 region has the DNA TGTGCCAGCACTATGCCCGGGGTCGGAAACACCATATATTTT.

This rearrangement joins TRBV6-8 to TRBJ2-5, with TRBD2 identical over 10 bases. Germline V gene data show CDR1 as MNHGY and CDR2 as SAAAGT. After removal of 4 bases from V and 5 bases from J, the junction contained 10 bases not matched to a gene. The CDR3 is 16 residues long. The CDR3 loop is CASSSPPSGSGETQYF. DNA for the CDR3: TGTGCCAGCAGTTCCCCGCCTAGCGGGAGTGGGGAGACCCAGTACTTC.

V usage is TRBV5-1 and J usage is TRBJ2-5; a possible D gene is TRBD2 (5 bases). The CDR3 has 13 residues. Germline V gene lookup returns CDR1 SGHRS and CDR2 YFSETQ. The germline V and J ends were trimmed by 4 bases and 5 bases, with 12 bases remaining between them. The CDR3 region has the DNA TGCGCCAGCAGCCCTCCGGGGAGTGAGACCCAGTACTTC. Its translation is CASSPPGSETQYF.

J is TRBJ2-5 and V is TRBV28, with a tentative D call TRBD1 (6 bases). CDR1 and CDR2 (germline): MDHEN, SYDVKM. V gave up 4 bases and J gave up 5 bases, with 11 bases separating them. This CDR3 region has 13 residues. In DNA, the CDR3 is TGTGCCAGCAGTTGGGGGCCCCACGAGACCCAGTACTTC. It yields the protein CASSWGPHETQYF. Drawing the rest from reference TRBV28 and TRBJ2-5, the complete variable domain is DVKVTQSSRYLVKRTGEKVFLECVQDMDHENMFWYRQDPGLGLRLIYFSYDVKMKEKGDIPEGYSVSREKKERFSLILESASTNQTSMYLCASSWGPHETQYFGPGTRLLVL.

This clone was recorded only once. The chain recombines TRBV11-2 with TRBJ2-7, with D possibly matching TRBD2 (6 bases). Germline values: CDR1 SGHAT, CDR2 FQNNGV. The CDR3 has 14 amino acids. Trimming cost V 3 bases and J 1 base, with 10 bases left between them. The CDR3 reads CASSFGTFSYEQYF. The CDR3 DNA reads TGTGCCAGCAGCTTTGGGACTTTTTCCTACGAGCAGTACTTC.